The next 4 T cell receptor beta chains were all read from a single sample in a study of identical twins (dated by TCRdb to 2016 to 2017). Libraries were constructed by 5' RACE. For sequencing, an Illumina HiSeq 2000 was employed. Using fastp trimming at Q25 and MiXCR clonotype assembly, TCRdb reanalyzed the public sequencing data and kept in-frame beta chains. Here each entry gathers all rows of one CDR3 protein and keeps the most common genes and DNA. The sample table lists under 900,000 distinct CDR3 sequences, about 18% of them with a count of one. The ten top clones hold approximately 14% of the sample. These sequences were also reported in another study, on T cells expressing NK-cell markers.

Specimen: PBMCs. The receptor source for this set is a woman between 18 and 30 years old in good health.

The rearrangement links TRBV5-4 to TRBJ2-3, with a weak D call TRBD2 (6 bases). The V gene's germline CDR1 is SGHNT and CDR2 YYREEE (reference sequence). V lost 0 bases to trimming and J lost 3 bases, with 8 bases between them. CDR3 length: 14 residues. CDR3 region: CASSLASATDTQYF. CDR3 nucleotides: TGTGCCAGCAGCTTGGCTAGCGCTACAGATACGCAGTATTTT.

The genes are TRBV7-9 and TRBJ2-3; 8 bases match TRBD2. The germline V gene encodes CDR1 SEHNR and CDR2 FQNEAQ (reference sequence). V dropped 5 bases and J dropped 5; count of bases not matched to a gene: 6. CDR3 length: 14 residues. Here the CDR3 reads CASSAGLGGDTQYF. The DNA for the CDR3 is TGTGCCAGCAGCGCGGGACTAGGAGGAGATACGCAGTATTTT. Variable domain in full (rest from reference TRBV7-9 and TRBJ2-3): DTGVSQNPRHKITKRGQNVTFRCDPISEHNRLYWYRQTLGQGPEFLTYFQNEAQLEKSRLLSDRFSAERPKGSFSTLEIQRTEQGDSAMYLCASSAGLGGDTQYFGPGTRLTVL.

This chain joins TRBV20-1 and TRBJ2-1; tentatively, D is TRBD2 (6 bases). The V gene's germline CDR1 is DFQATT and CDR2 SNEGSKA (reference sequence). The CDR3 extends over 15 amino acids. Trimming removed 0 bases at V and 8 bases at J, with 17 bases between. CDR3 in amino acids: CSARDSGRAGDEQFF. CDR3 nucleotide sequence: TGCAGTGCTAGAGATAGCGGAAGGGCAGGCGATGAGCAGTTCTTC.

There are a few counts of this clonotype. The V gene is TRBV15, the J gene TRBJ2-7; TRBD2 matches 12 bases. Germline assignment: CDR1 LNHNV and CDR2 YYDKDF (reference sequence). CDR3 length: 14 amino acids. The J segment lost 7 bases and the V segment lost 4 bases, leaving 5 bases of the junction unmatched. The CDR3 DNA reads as TGTGCCACCAGCACAACTAGCGGGAGGCGGGAGCAGTACTTC. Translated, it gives CATSTTSGRREQYF.